This T cell receptor (beta chain) was captured by sequencing in a study of T cell responses to AZD1222 COVID-19 vaccine. The assay was immunoSEQ multiplex PCR, and TCRdb's table has in-frame clones only and misses some. The sample consists of 150,000 to 200,000 clones, about 90% of them appearing once. General observations from the study: Spike was spanned by vaccine-associated CD4 TCRs, with dominance at 160-218 and 743-854. White British donors predominated, females outnumbered males, and clonal diversity was possibly underestimated. Once two AZD1222 doses were given, Spike-specific TCR breadth and depth went up.

This CDR3 is built from 16 residues. J lost 2 bases, V lost 4 bases, and 8 bases had no gene match. The germline gives CDR1 LNHNV, CDR2 YYDKDF (reference sequence). Remarks on this clone: As yet, its antigen is unknown.

Second-dose intervals near 4 or 12 weeks were combined. The TCR originated in an adult who received the AZD1222 COVID-19 vaccine. The V call is TRBV15, the J call TRBJ2-7; 10 nucleotides match TRBD1. The starting material was peripheral blood, obtained 28 days after the second AZD1222 dose. CDR3 protein: CATSKRPGTGAYEQYF. Written as DNA, the CDR3 is TGTGCCACCAGCAAGCGGCCCGGGACAGGGGCCTACGAGCAGTACTTC.